This T cell receptor (beta chain) was sequenced for a study of early T cells in non-severe SARS-CoV-2 infection (dated by TCRdb to 2020 to 2023). For context, the study as a whole: Because TCR sequencing relied on bulk RNA taken from unsorted whole blood, pairing of alpha and beta chains was not possible.

This was a case-control study nested in a cohort of healthcare workers in London, UK, who had nasopharyngeal swab PCR tests and blood samples taken every week. Healthcare workers were recruited between 23 and 31 March 2020, during the week of the UK lockdown, and were followed weekly for up to about 15 weeks. The germline V gene encodes CDR1 SEHNR and CDR2 FQNEAQ (reference sequence). V drops 4 bases and J drops 3 bases, leaving 4 bases in between. The CDR3, from cysteine to phenylalanine, totals 11 residues. The DNA shown is the 33-base CDR3, in frame from base 1. This clonotype has ten or more counts. What antigen it recognizes has not been identified. The record has no base qualities; no much larger clone is one base away. On the study overall, not on this receptor specifically: Matching against VDJdb was skewed toward anti-spike CD8 responses, likely underestimated virus-specific expansions, and missed private and CD4 specificities.

Libraries were prepared through 5' RACE. The sequencing machine was a NextSeq 500. To correct for sequencing error and PCR bias, the TCR library protocol tagged individual cDNA molecules with unique molecular identifiers. TCR alpha and beta chains were both sequenced, and the abundances of alpha and beta sequences in each sample were closely correlated with each other. The original methods were these. Decombinator V4 was used to annotate TCR sequences for V gene, J gene and CDR3. Expanded TCRs were defined as changing significantly between any two time points under a Poisson model with p below 0.0001. TCR abundances were normalised to the total number of TCRs sequenced per sample and were expressed as counts per million. TRAV1-2 paired with TRAJ12, TRAJ20 or TRAJ33 defined MAIT TCRs, while TRAV10 paired with TRAJ18 defined iNKT TCRs. VDJdb, accessed 1 November 2021, was searched for CMV, EBV and SARS-CoV-2 annotated TCRs, excluding TCRs annotated for multiple antigens. Starting from the raw public reads, TCRdb applied fastp trimming at Q25, assembled clones with MiXCR and retained in-frame beta chains. Rows with one shared CDR3 protein collapse into an entry with the most common genes and DNA. Here the V and J calls rest on TCRdb's processing, not on the authors' analysis. This sample gives approximately 70,000 distinct CDR3 sequences in total; about 9.1% of them show up just once. Clones ranked in the top ten supply roughly a sixth of the sample.

The TCR originated in an adult who was a healthcare worker with PCR-confirmed SARS-CoV-2 infection or an uninfected control (not recorded which). Source: whole blood, taken at baseline. The sequence links TRBV7-9 to TRBJ2-7, with the D segment identity uncertain. The CDR3 region reads CASSSFYEQYF. The sequence in DNA is TGTGCCAGCAGCTCATTCTACGAGCAGTACTTC.